The 21 T cell receptor beta chains below come from one sample, sequenced in a study of cytomegalovirus exposure and HLA in healthy donors. The study ran its PCR with 60 Vbeta and 13 Jbeta primers. Assay: immunoSEQ multiplex PCR; the TCRdb copy retains only in-frame clones and omits some. The sample carries over 150,000 clones, roughly 80% recorded once. Sequencing was carried out using PBMCs. These receptors were collected from a man aged 25-45 years in good health and CMV-seropositive.

The chain has TRBV27 and TRBJ1-2; D remains unclear. V was pared by 3 bases and J by 2 bases, with 10 bases between. CDR1 and CDR2 from the germline V gene are MNHEY and SMNVEV (reference sequence). The CDR3 loop spans 14 amino acids. As DNA, the CDR3 is TGTGCCAGCAGTTTCGGCAGGAGGAACTATGGCTACACCTTC. It encodes CASSFGRRNYGYTF.

The chain employs TRBV4-3 and TRBJ1-1; 9 bases are shared with TRBD1. Trimming took 1 base from V and 4 from J; bases not matched to a gene: 4. This CDR3 region has 15 residues. CDR1 is LGHNA, CDR2 YSLEER, per germline. CDR3 DNA sequence: TGCGCCAGCAGCCAAGGACAGGGGGTAGCCACTGAAGCTTTCTTT. It translates to CASSQGQGVATEAFF.

This clone was seen only once. The chain is built from TRBV27 and TRBJ2-1; perhaps TRBD1 as D (6 bases). In germline, CDR1 is MNHEY, CDR2 SMNVEV (reference sequence). The CDR3 extends over 14 amino acids. Trimming cost V 4 bases and J 6 bases, with 13 bases left between them. CDR3 sequence (DNA): TGTGCCAGCAGTTCAGGGGCGTCTAGCAATGAGCAGTTCTTC. Protein: CASSSGASSNEQFF.

This clone came up once. The chain is built from TRBV27 and TRBJ2-5, with a possible D match to TRBD2 (6 bases). The CDR3 length is 13 residues. The germline CDR1 and CDR2 sequences are MNHEY and SMNVEV (reference sequence). The V end lost 2 bases, the J end lost 5 bases, and 9 bases lay between the germline ends. The CDR3 nucleotides are TGTGCCAGCAGTTTAGAAGGGAGGGAGACCCAGTACTTC. It yields the protein CASSLEGRETQYF.

The chain uses TRBV5-8 and TRBJ2-2; 9 bases map to TRBD2. This CDR3 is 19 amino acids long. Trimming removed 0 bases from V and 5 bases from J; junction bases left unmatched: 14. Germline loops: CDR1 SGHTS, CDR2 YDEGEE. In DNA, the CDR3 is TGTGCCAGCAGCTTGGCCCTCAGGCGGCGGGAGGGCCATACCGGGGAGCTGTTTTTT. It yields the protein CASSLALRRREGHTGELFF.

The chain couples TRBV19 to TRBJ1-5; unclear D gene. Trimming stripped 5 bases from V and 9 bases from J, with 17 bases between. CDR1 LNHDA and CDR2 SQIVND come from the germline V gene (reference sequence). This CDR3 is 14 amino acids long. The CDR3 region has the DNA TGTGCCAGTAGTGAGACACCGGGAGTAGGGCCCCAGCATTTT. Translated: CASSETPGVGPQHF.

In this sample, this clone turned up a few times. J is TRBJ2-7 and V is TRBV10-3, with 13 bases fitting TRBD2. The junction had 3 bases not matched to a gene; V was cut back by 3 bases and J by 4 bases. The CDR3 totals 15 residues. Germline V gene lookup returns CDR1 ENHRY and CDR2 SYGVKD. The CDR3 DNA reads TGTGCCATCAGTGACGGACTAGCGGGAGTGTACGAGCAGTACTTC. Protein sequence: CAISDGLAGVYEQYF.

This chain links TRBV18 with TRBJ2-1; 7 bases are shared with TRBD1. Trimming removed 2 bases from V and 6 bases from J; junction bases left unmatched: 4. The CDR3 is 14 residues long. CDR1 is KGHSH and CDR2 is LQKENI in the germline V gene. The CDR3: CASSPRQGVNEQFF. DNA of the CDR3: TGTGCCAGCTCACCAAGACAGGGAGTCAATGAGCAGTTCTTC.

The chain joins TRBV6-1 to TRBJ2-7; possibly TRBD1 for D (5 bases). V lost 8 bases, J lost 0 bases, and 14 bases lay in between. Germline loops: CDR1 MNHNS, CDR2 SASEGT. The CDR3 is made up of 14 amino acids. For the CDR3, the DNA is TGTGCCAGCGGCTCGAGAAGGGGCTCCTACGAGCAGTACTTC. The encoded protein is CASGSRRGSYEQYF.

This clone was counted once. The chain carries TRBV7-9 and TRBJ1-2; a weak D match, TRBD1 (6 bases). CDR1 is SEHNR and CDR2 is FQNEAQ in the germline V gene (reference sequence). Trimming took 7 bases from V and 4 from J, leaving 16 bases between them. There are 14 residues in the CDR3. The CDR3 region has the DNA TGTGCCAGCAACCCGAGAACAGGGTCCTATGGCTACACCTTC. Translating it yields CASNPRTGSYGYTF.

The chain couples TRBV18 to TRBJ2-3; a weak D match, TRBD2 (5 bases). The V end was cut by 6 bases, the J end by 5 bases, with 9 bases between. The CDR3 is 12 residues long. In germline, CDR1 is KGHSH, CDR2 LQKENI. CDR3 amino acids: CASSLARDTQYF. In DNA, the CDR3 is TGTGCCAGCTCGTTAGCGAGAGATACGCAGTATTTT.

This clone turned up a few times. V and J are TRBV28 and TRBJ1-1, with TRBD1 matching over 8 bases. Germline CDR1 MDHEN, CDR2 SYDVKM. Unmatched junction bases numbered 10, after V lost 6 bases and J lost 4 bases. The CDR3 is 15 residues long. Here the CDR3 reads CASRSPQGAVTEAFF. CDR3 in DNA: TGTGCCAGCAGATCCCCCCAGGGGGCTGTCACTGAAGCTTTCTTT.

The rearrangement uses TRBV6-8 and TRBJ2-3; D remains unclear. V was clipped by 1 base and J by 4 bases, with 6 bases between them. Germline lookup yields CDR1 MNHGY and CDR2 SAAAGT. The CDR3 covers 13 residues. The CDR3 bases are TGTGCCAGCAGTTACTTAAACTCAGATACGCAGTATTTT. Its translation: CASSYLNSDTQYF.

This clone was observed a few times. V is TRBV6-6 and J is TRBJ2-3; 7 bases agree with TRBD1. There are 14 residues in the CDR3. The trim removed 0 bases at V and 8 bases at J, leaving 5 bases unmatched. The germline V gene has CDR1 MNHNY and CDR2 SVGAGI (reference sequence). The CDR3 loop is CASSYSQGGSTQYF. The CDR3 region has the DNA TGTGCCAGCAGTTACTCCCAAGGGGGCTCTACGCAGTATTTT.

The chain couples TRBV5-1 to TRBJ2-1, with 7 bases identical to TRBD2. V gave up 4 bases and J gave up 1 base; unmatched junction bases: 8. The CDR3 consists of 16 residues. From germline, CDR1 is SGHRS and CDR2 YFSETQ. The DNA for the CDR3 is TGCGCCAGCAGCCCCCGGGGAGGGGAGTCCTACAATGAGCAGTTCTTC. It specifies CASSPRGGESYNEQFF.

This sequence joins TRBV28 and TRBJ2-7, with TRBD1 identical over 7 bases. CDR3 length: 14 amino acids. Germline CDR1 is MDHEN and CDR2 is SYDVKM. V shed 3 bases, J shed 7 bases, and the junction held 9 bases outside the gene matches. The DNA for the CDR3 is TGTGCCAGCAGTTTTTGGGGACAGACCGGGGAGCAGTACTTC. Its protein product is CASSFWGQTGEQYF.

This chain connects TRBV7-9 to TRBJ2-1; D gene unclear. With 3 bases removed from V and 10 bases from J, the gap between germline ends came to 19 bases. CDR3 length: 15 amino acids. Germline V gene data show CDR1 as SEHNR and CDR2 as FQNEAQ (reference sequence). The CDR3 bases are TGTGCCAGCAGCTTGGTAGCCACTTCGGCCATGGAGCAGTTCTTC. Its translation is CASSLVATSAMEQFF. The entire variable domain, with the rest obtained from reference TRBV7-9 and TRBJ2-1, is as follows: DTGVSQNPRHKITKRGQNVTFRCDPISEHNRLYWYRQTLGQGPEFLTYFQNEAQLEKSRLLSDRFSAERPKGSFSTLEIQRTEQGDSAMYLCASSLVATSAMEQFFGPGTRLTVL.

V usage is TRBV19 and J usage is TRBJ2-1, with 12 bases fitting TRBD2. Germline V gene lookup returns CDR1 LNHDA and CDR2 SQIVND (reference sequence). V trimming: 4 bases; J trimming: 1 base; junction bases outside the gene matches: 14. There are 20 residues in the CDR3. CDR3 coding DNA: TGTGCCAGTAGTAGGAAGCCCCCGGGACTAGCGGGCTTTTCCTACAATGAGCAGTTCTTC. Amino acid sequence: CASSRKPPGLAGFSYNEQFF.

The genes are TRBV4-3 and TRBJ1-2; a weak D match, TRBD1 (5 bases). V was shortened by 0 bases and J by 2 bases, with 7 bases between the two germline ends. The CDR3 totals 14 residues. Germline V CDR1 and CDR2: LGHNA, YSLEER. In DNA, the CDR3 is TGCGCCAGCAGCCAAGAGACAGAGAACTATGGCTACACCTTC. Residues: CASSQETENYGYTF.

The rearrangement uses TRBV7-8 and TRBJ2-7; 10 bases are a match to TRBD1. The CDR3 contains 14 residues. V dropped 4 bases and J dropped 7; count of bases not matched to a gene: 7. Germline values: CDR1 SGHVS, CDR2 FQNEAQ. The CDR3 DNA reads as TGTGCCAGCAGCTCCGTTGGACAGGGGGAGGAGCAGTACTTC. Translating gives CASSSVGQGEEQYF. Supplemented by reference TRBV7-8 and TRBJ2-7, the full variable domain reads GAGVSQSPRYKVAKRGQDVALRCDPISGHVSLFWYQQALGQGPEFLTYFQNEAQLDKSGLPSDRFFAERPEGSVSTLKIQRTQQEDSAVYLCASSSVGQGEEQYFGPGTRLTVT.

This clone was counted a few times. The chain is built from TRBV9 and TRBJ2-3; 9 bases match TRBD2. The V gene's germline CDR1 is SGDLS and CDR2 YYNGEE. Germline trimming cut 0 bases from V and 3 bases from J; bases unmatched to any gene: 14. This CDR3 is built from 19 residues. The CDR3 region has the DNA TGTGCCAGCAGCGTAGCGATAGCGGGAGACGGATTACGAACAGATACGCAGTATTTT. Translation: CASSVAIAGDGLRTDTQYF.